A selection of T cell receptor beta chains follows, all from one sample in a study of PD-L1 blockade in urothelial cancer. Assay: immunoSEQ multiplex PCR; the TCRdb copy retains only in-frame clones and omits some. The table lists about 52,000 clones, approximately 80% of them singletons. Sequencing used PBMCs, obtained around atezolizumab (anti-PD-L1) treatment. All receptors derive from a man over 45 with urothelial cancer. Both conserved end residues are part of each CDR3. D genes are given only for firm matches. Size values are once, few and many counts, or a class for expanded clones, and some rows have none.

D gene	V gene	clone size	J gene	CDR3 DNA	CDR3 protein
TRBD2	TRBV5-1	NA	TRBJ2-5	TGCGCCAGCAGTTCGGCGGGAGTGGAGACCCAGTACTTC	CASSSAGVETQYF
NA	TRBV7-9	NA	TRBJ2-1	TGTGCCAGCAGCTTGCCCACTAGAACCCACAATGAGCAGTTCTTC	CASSLPTRTHNEQFF
TRBD2	TRBV10-1	NA	TRBJ2-5	TGCGCCAGCAGTGAGGGGACTAGCGGGAAGAAGACCCAGTACTTC	CASSEGTSGKKTQYF
NA	TRBV7-9	NA	TRBJ1-5	TGTGCCAGCAGCTTAGGAAGCCGCAGGGATGGAGGCAATCAGCCCCAGCATTTT	CASSLGSRRDGGNQPQHF
NA	TRBV30	NA	TRBJ1-6	TGTGCCTGGAAGGGGCCAGGGTTTTCACCCCTCCACTTT	CAWKGPGFSPLHF
TRBD2	TRBV5-4	NA	TRBJ2-3	TGTGCCAGCAGCGCCAACCTGGCGGGGGGAACTAGCACAGATACGCAGTATTTT	CASSANLAGGTSTDTQYF
TRBD1	TRBV30	NA	TRBJ1-2	TGTGCCTGGAGTGGACAGGGGGACTATGGCTACACCTTC	CAWSGQGDYGYTF
TRBD1	TRBV19	once	TRBJ1-2	TGTGCCAGTAGGACGAAAGGGGGCGGAGGCTACACCTTC	CASRTKGGGGYTF
TRBD1	TRBV13	few	TRBJ1-2	TGTGCCAGCAGCTTGCGACAGGGGCGAAATTCCGGGGGTGGCTACACCTTC	CASSLRQGRNSGGGYTF
NA	TRBV19	few	TRBJ1-2	TGTGCCAGTAGTACAGGGCGAGGACATGGCTACACCTTC	CASSTGRGHGYTF
TRBD1	TRBV12-5	NA	TRBJ2-2	TGTGCTACATCTCCTACAGGGGCCGGGGAGCTGTTTTTT	CATSPTGAGELFF
TRBD1	TRBV6-1	NA	TRBJ1-4	TGTGCCAGCGGATACAGGGGACTGTATGAAAAACTGTTTTTT	CASGYRGLYEKLFF
TRBD1	TRBV30	NA	TRBJ2-7	TGTGCCTGGAGTGTACAGGGGTACGAGCAGTACTTC	CAWSVQGYEQYF
TRBD1	TRBV7-6	NA	TRBJ2-5	TGTGCCAGCAGCTTAGGGGGACAGGGGTTGCGAGAGACCCAGTACTTC	CASSLGGQGLRETQYF
TRBD1	TRBV28	NA	TRBJ1-3	TGTGCCAGCAGGACCGGACAGGGCGGAAACACCATATATTTT	CASRTGQGGNTIYF
TRBD1	TRBV6-5	once	TRBJ1-5	TGTGCCAGCAGTTACAGGGGGACAGGGCTCAATCAGCCCCAGCATTTT	CASSYRGTGLNQPQHF
NA	TRBV6-5	NA	TRBJ2-5	TGTGCCGGCAGTCAACTCGGGGGAGAAGAGACCCAGTACTTC	CAGSQLGGEETQYF
NA	TRBV6-5	NA	TRBJ1-6	TGTGCCAGCCCCGGACCGGGACACCGGGATTCACCCCTCCACTTT	CASPGPGHRDSPLHF
NA	TRBV29-1	NA	TRBJ2-3	TGCAGCGTTGACCCGGGTTTAGATACGCAGTATTTT	CSVDPGLDTQYF
TRBD1	TRBV23-1	NA	TRBJ1-5	TGCGCCAGCAGTCCAGCGACAGGGTTGAGCAATCAGCCCCAGCATTTT	CASSPATGLSNQPQHF
TRBD2	TRBV19	NA	TRBJ2-1	TGTGCCAGTACGGCCGGGGGGGGATACAATGAGCAGTTCTTC	CASTAGGGYNEQFF
NA	TRBV30	few	TRBJ1-5	TGTGCCTGGACTGTCGGGGGGTTGGGCAATCAGCCCCAGCATTTT	CAWTVGGLGNQPQHF
NA	TRBV7-9	NA	TRBJ2-7	TGTGCCAGCAGCTTTTCGGGACTCTACGAGCAGTACTTC	CASSFSGLYEQYF
TRBD2	TRBV4-1	NA	TRBJ2-1	TGCGCCAGCAGCCAAGGGGGGACTAGCGGGAGGCGCAATGAGCAGTTCTTC	CASSQGGTSGRRNEQFF
NA	TRBV7-6	NA	TRBJ2-1	TGTGCCAGCAGCTTAGCAGGGGCGACGGGCAATGAGCAGTTCTTC	CASSLAGATGNEQFF
NA	TRBV6-1	NA	TRBJ2-4	TGTGCCAGCAGATCAGGGTCGGGCAAAAACATTCAGTACTTC	CASRSGSGKNIQYF
TRBD2	TRBV7-3	once	TRBJ2-5	TGTGCCAGCAGCTTAACTGAGCGGGGGACCCAGTACTTC	CASSLTERGTQYF
NA	TRBV28	NA	TRBJ1-1	TGTGCCAGCAGCTTCCAGGGAGGCACTGAAGCTTTCTTT	CASSFQGGTEAFF
NA	TRBV5-4	NA	TRBJ1-2	TGTGCCAGCAGCTTGGCCGGACAGTCCTATGGCTACACCTTC	CASSLAGQSYGYTF
TRBD1	TRBV30	NA	TRBJ1-4	TGTGCCTGGGGGGGGACAGCGAAGGAAAAACTGTTTTTT	CAWGGTAKEKLFF
NA	TRBV7-7	NA	TRBJ2-1	TGTGCTAGCAGCTCGGACAGTTACAATGAGCAGTTCTTC	CASSSDSYNEQFF
TRBD1	TRBV5-5	NA	TRBJ1-2	TGTGCCAGCAGCATCGACAGGGGGAACTATGGCTACACCTTC	CASSIDRGNYGYTF
TRBD2	TRBV18	NA	TRBJ2-2	TGTGCCAGCTCACCATTACTAGCGGGAGCCGGGGAGCTGTTTTTT	CASSPLLAGAGELFF
NA	TRBV4-1	NA	TRBJ1-5	TGCGCCAGCAGCCAAGCTCCAAACAGGGCTAACAATCAGCCCCAGCATTTT	CASSQAPNRANNQPQHF
NA	TRBV6-9	NA	TRBJ2-1	TGTGCCAGCAGCCGGACAAATGAGCAGTTCTTC	CASSRTNEQFF
NA	TRBV6-1	NA	TRBJ1-5	TGTGCCAGCAGAACAGGCAAAAATAGCAATCAGCCCCAGCATTTT	CASRTGKNSNQPQHF
TRBD2	TRBV11-2	NA	TRBJ2-1	TGTGCCAGCAGCTTAGTTCGCGGGGGGGGAAATGAGCAGTTCTTC	CASSLVRGGGNEQFF